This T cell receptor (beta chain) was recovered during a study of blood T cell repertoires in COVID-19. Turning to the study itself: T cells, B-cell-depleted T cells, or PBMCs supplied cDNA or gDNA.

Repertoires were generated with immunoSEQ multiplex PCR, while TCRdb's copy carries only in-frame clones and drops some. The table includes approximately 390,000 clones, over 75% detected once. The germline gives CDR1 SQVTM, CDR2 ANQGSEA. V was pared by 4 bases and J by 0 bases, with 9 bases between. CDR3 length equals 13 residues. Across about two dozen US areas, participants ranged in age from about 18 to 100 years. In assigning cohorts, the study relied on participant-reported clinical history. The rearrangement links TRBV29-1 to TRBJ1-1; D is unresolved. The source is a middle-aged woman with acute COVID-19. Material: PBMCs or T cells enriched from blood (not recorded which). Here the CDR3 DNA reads TGCAGCGTTGGTACAGCCATGAACACTGAAGCTTTCTTT. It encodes CSVGTAMNTEAFF. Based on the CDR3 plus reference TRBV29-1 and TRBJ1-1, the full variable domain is SAVISQKPSRDICQRGTSLTIQCQVDSQVTMMFWYRQQPGQSLTLIATANQGSEATYESGFVIDKFPISRPNLTFSTLTVSNMSPEDSSIYLCSVGTAMNTEAFFGQGTRLTVV.